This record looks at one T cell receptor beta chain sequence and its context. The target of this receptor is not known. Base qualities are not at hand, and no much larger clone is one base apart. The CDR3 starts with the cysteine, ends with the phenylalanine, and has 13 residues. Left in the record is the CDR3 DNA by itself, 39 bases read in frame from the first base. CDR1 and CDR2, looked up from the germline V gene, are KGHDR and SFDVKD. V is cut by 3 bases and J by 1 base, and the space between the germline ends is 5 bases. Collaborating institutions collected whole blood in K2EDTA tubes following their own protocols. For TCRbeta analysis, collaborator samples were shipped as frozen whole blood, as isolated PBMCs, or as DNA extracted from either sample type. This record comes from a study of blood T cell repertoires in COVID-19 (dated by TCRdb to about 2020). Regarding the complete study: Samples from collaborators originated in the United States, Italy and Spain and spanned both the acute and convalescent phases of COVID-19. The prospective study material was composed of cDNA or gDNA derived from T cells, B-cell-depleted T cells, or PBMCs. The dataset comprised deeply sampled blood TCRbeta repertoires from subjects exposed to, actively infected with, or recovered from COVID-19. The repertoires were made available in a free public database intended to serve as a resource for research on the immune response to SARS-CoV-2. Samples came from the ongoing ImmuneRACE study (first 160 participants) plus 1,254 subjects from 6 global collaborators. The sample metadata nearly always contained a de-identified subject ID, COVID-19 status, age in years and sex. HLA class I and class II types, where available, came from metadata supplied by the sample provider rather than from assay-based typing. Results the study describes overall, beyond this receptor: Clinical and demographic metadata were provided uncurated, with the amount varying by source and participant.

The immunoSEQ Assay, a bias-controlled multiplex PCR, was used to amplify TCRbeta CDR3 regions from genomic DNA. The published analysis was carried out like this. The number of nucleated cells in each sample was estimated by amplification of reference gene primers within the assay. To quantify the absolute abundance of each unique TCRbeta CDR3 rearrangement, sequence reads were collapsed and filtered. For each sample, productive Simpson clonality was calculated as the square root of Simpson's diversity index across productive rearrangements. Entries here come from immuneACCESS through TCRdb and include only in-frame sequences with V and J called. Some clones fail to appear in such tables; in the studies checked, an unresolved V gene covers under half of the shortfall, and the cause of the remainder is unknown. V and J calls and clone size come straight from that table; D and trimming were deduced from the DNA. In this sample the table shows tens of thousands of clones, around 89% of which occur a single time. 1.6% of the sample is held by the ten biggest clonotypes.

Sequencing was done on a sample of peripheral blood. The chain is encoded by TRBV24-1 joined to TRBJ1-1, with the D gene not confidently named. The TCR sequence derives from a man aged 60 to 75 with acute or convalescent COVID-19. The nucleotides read TGTGCCACCAGTGATGCGGCGAACACTGAAGCTTTCTTT. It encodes CATSDAANTEAFF.